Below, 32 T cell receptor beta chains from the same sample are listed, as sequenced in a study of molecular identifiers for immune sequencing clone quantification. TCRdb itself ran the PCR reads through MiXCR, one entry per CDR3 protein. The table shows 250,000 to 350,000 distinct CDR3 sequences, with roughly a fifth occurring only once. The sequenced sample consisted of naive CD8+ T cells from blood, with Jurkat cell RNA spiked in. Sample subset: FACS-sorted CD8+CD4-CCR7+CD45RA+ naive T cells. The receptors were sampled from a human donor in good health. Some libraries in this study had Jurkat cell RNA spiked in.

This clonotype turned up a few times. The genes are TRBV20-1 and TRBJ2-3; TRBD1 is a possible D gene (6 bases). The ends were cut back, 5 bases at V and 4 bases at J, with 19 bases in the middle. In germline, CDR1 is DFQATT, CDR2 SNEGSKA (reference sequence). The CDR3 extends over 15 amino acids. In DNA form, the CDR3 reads TGCAGTGCTTGGAGTCGTCAGGGGCCCGCAGATACGCAGTATTTT. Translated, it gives CSAWSRQGPADTQYF.

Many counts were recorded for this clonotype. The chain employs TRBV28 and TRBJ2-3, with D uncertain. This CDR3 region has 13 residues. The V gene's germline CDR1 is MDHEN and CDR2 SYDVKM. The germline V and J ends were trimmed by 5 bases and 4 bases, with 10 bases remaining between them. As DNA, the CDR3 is TGTGCCAGCAGTCTAATCGGGCCAGATACGCAGTATTTT. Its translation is CASSLIGPDTQYF.

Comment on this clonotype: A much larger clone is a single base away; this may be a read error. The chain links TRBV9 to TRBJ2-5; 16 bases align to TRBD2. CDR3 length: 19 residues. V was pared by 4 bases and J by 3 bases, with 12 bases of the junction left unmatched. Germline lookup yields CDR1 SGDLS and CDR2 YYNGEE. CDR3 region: CASSSGLAGGPPEKETQYF. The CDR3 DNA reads TGTGCCAGCAGCTCGGGACTAGCGGGGGGGCCGCCCGAAAAAGAGACCCAGTACTTC.

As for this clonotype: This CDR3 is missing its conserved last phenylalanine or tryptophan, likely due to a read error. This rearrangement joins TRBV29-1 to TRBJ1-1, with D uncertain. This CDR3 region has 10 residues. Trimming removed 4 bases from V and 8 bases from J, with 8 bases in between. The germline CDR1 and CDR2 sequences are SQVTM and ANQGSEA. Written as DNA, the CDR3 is TGCAGCGTTGTGAGTACCGAAGCTTTCCTT. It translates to CSVVSTEAFL.

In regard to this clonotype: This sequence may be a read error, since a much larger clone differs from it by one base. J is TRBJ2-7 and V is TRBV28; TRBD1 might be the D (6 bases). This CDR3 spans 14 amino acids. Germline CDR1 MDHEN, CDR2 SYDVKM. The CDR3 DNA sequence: TGTGCCGGCAGTTTGCCCAGGGGCTACTACGAGCAGTACTTC. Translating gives CAGSLPRGYYEQYF.

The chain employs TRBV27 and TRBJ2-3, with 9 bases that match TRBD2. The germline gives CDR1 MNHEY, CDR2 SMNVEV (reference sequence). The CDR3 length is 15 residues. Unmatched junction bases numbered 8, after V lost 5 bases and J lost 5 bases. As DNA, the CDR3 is TGTGCCAGCAGTGGGACTAGCTCCCCGGGAGATACGCAGTATTTT. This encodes CASSGTSSPGDTQYF.

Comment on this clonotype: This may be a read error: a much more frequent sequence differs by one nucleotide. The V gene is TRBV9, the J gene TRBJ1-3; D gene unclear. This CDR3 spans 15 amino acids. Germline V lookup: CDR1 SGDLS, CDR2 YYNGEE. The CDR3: CASSVGVSSGSTIYF. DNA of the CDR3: TGTGCCAGCAGCGTAGGCGTAAGCTCTGGAAGCACCATATATTTT.

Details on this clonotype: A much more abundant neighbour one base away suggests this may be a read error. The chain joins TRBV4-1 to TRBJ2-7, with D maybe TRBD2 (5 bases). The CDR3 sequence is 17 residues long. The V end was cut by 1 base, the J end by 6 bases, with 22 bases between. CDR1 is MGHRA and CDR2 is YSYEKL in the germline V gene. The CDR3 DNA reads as TGCGCCAGCAGCCAAGTTCCGGGCGGTCGGGGTTCCGGCGAGCAGTACTTC. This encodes CASSQVPGGRGSGEQYF.

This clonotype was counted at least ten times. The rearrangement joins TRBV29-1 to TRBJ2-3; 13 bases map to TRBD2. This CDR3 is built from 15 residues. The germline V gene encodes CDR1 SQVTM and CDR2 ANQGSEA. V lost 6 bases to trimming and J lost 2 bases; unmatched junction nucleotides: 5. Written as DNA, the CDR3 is TGCAGCGTCCTGACTAGCGGGAGGACCACAGATACGCAGTATTTT. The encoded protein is CSVLTSGRTTDTQYF.

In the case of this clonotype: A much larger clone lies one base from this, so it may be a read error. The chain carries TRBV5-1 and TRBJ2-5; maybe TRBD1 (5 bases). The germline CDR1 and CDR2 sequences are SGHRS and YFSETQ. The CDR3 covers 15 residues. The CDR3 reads CASSLGAGFQEAQYF. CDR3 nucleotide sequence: TGCGCCAGCAGCTTGGGAGCAGGGTTTCAAGAGGCCCAGTACTTC.

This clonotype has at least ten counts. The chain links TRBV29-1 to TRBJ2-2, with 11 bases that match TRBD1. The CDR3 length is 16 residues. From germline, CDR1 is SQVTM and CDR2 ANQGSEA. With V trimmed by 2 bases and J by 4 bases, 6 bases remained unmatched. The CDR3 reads CSVEFSGTGGTGELFF. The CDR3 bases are TGCAGCGTTGAATTCTCCGGGACAGGGGGCACCGGGGAGCTGTTTTTT.

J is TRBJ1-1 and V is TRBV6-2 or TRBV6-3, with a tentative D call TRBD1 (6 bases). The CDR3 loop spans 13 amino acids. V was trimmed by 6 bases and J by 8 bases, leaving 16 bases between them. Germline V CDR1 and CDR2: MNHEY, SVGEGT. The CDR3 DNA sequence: TGTGCCAGCAGCCGACGTCAGGGGCCCGAAGCTTTCTTT. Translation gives CASSRRQGPEAFF.

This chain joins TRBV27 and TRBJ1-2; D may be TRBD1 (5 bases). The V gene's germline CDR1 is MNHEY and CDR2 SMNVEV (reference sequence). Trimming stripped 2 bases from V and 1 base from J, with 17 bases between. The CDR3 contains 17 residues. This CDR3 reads CASSLKGPGRVNYGYTF. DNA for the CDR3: TGTGCCAGCAGTTTAAAGGGCCCAGGGCGGGTTAACTATGGCTACACCTTC.

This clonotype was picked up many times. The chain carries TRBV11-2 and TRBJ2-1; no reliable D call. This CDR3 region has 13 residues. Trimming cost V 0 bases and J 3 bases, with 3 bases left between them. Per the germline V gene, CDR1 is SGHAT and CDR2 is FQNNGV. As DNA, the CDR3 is TGTGCCAGCAGCTTAGAAGTCTACAATGAGCAGTTCTTC. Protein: CASSLEVYNEQFF.

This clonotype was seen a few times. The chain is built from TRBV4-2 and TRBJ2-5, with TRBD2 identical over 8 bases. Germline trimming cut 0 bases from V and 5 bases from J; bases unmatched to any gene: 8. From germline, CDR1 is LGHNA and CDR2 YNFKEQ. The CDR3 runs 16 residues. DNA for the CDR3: TGTGCCAGCAGCCAAGAGAATGGGGCGGGAGGCGAGACCCAGTACTTC. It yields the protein CASSQENGAGGETQYF.

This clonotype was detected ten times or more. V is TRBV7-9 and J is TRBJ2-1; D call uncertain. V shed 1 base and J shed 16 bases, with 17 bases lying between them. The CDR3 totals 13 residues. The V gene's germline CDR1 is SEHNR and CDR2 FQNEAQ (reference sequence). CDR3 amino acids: CASSLVVWAGLFF. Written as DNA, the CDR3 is TGTGCCAGCAGCTTAGTGGTTTGGGCCGGGCTTTTCTTC.

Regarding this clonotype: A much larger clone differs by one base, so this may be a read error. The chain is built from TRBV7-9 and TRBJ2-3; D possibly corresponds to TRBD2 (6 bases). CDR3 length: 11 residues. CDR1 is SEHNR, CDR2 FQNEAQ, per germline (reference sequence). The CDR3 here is CASPPGDTRYF. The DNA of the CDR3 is TGTGCCAGCCCCCCGGGGGATACGCGGTATTTT.

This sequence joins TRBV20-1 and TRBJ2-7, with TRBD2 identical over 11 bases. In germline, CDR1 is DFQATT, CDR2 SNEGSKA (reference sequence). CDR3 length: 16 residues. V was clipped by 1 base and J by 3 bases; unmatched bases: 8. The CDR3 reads CSARATRGLAGYEQYF. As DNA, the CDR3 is TGCAGTGCTAGAGCCACAAGAGGACTAGCGGGCTACGAGCAGTACTTC.

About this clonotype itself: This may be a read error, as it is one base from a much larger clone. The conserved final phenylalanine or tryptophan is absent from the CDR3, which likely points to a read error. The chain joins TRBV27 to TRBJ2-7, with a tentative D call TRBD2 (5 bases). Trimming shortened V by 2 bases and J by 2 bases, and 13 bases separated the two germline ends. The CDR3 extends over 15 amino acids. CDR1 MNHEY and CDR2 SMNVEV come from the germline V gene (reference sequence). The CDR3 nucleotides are TGTGCCAGCAGTTTAGTCGGGAACGGGGCCTACGAGCAGTACCTC. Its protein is CASSLVGNGAYEQYL.

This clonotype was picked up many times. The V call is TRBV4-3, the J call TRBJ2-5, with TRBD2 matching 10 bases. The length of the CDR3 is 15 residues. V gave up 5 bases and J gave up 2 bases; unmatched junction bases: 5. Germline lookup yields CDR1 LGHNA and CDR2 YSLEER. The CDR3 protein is CASSAGLAPQETQYF. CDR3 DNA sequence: TGCGCCAGCAGCGCGGGACTAGCGCCACAAGAGACCCAGTACTTC.

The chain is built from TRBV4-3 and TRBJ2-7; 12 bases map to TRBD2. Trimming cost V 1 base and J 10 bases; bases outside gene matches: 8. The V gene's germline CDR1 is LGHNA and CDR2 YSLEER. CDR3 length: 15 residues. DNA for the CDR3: TGCGCCAGCAGCCAAGGACTAGCGGGAGAGTACGGTCAGTACTTC. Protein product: CASSQGLAGEYGQYF.

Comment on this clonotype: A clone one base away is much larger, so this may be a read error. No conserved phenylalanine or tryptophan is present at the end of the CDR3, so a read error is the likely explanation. The CDR3 region is CASRDPTGEAFL. DNA for the CDR3: TGTGCCAGCAGGGATCCCACGGGTGAAGCTTTCCTT. V is TRBV7-9 and J is TRBJ1-1; no clear D. V lost 6 bases and J 7 bases, leaving 12 bases between the germline ends. The CDR3 length is 12 residues. CDR1 is SEHNR and CDR2 is FQNEAQ in the germline V gene (reference sequence).

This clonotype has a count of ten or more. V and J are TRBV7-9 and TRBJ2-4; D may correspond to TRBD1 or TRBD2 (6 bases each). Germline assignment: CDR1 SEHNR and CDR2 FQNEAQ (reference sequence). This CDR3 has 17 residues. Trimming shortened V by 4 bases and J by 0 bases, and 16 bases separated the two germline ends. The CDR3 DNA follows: TGTGCCAGCAGCTCGCGCCCAGGGGAGGCAGCCAAAAACATTCAGTACTTC. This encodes CASSSRPGEAAKNIQYF.

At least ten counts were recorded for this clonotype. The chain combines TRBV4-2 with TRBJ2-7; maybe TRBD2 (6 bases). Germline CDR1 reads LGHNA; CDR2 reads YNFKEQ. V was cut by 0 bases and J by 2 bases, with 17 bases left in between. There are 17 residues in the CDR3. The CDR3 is CASSQEFRGIVTYEQYF. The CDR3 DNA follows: TGTGCCAGCAGCCAAGAGTTCCGGGGGATAGTTACCTACGAGCAGTACTTC.

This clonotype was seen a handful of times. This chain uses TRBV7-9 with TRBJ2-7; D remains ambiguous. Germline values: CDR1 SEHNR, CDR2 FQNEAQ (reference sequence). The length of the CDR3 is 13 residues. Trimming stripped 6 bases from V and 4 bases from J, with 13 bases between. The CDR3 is CASSSWSSYEQYF. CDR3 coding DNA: TGTGCCAGCAGTTCCTGGTCATCGTACGAGCAGTACTTC.

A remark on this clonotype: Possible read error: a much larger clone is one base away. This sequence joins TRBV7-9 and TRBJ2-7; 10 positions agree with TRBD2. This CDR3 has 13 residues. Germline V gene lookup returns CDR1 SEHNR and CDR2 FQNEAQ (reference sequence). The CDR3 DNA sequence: TGTGCCAGCAGCTTAACTAGCGGGGACGAGCGGTACTTC. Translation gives CASSLTSGDERYF.

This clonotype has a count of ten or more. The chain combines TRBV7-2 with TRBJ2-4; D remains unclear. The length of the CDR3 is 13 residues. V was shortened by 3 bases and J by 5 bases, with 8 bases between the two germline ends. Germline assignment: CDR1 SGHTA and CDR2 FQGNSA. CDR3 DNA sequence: TGTGCCAGCAGCTTTGTCACAGAAAACATTCAGTACTTC. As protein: CASSFVTENIQYF.

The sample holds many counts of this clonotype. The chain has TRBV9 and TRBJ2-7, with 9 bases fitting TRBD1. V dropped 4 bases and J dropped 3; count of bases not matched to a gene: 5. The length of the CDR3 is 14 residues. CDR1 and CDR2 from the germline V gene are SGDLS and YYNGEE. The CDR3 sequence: CASSPGTGHYEQYF. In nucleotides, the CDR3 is TGTGCCAGCAGCCCCGGGACAGGGCACTACGAGCAGTACTTC.

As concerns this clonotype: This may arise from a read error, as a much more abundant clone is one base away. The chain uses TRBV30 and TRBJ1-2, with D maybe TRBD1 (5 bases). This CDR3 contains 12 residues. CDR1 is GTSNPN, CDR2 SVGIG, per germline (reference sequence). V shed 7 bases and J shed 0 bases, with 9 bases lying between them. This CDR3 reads CALRGANYGYTF. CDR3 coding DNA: TGTGCCTTGAGGGGAGCTAACTATGGCTACACCTTC.

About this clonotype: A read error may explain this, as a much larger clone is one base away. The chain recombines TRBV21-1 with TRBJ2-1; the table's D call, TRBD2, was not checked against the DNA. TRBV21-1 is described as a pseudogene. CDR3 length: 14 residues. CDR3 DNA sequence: TGTGCCTCGAAAGCACTAGTTCGTAGGGTTGAGCAGTTCTTC. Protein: CASKALVRRVEQFF.

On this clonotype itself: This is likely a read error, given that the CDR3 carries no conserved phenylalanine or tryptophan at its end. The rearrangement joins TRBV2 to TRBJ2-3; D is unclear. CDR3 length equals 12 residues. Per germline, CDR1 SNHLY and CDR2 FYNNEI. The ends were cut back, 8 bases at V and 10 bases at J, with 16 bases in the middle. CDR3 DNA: TGTGCCAGCTGCCCCGCCTACCCATCGCAGTATTCT. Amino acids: CASCPAYPSQYS.

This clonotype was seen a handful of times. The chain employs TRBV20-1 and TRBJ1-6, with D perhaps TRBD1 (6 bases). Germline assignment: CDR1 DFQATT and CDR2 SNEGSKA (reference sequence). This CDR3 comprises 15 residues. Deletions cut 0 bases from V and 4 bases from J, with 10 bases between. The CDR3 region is CSARDLGQYNSPLHF. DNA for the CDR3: TGCAGTGCTAGAGATCTAGGACAGTATAATTCACCCCTCCACTTT.